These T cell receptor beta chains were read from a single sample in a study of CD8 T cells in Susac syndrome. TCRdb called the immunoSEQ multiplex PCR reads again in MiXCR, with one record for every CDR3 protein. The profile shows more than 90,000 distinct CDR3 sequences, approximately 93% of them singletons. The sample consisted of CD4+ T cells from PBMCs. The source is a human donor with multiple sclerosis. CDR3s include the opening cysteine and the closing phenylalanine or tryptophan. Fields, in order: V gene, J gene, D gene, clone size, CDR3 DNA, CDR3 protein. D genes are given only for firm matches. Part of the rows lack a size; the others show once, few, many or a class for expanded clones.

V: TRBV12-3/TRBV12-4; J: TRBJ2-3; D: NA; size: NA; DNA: TGTGCCAGCAGAGGGGGACACACAGATACGCAGTATTTT; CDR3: CASRGGHTDTQYF
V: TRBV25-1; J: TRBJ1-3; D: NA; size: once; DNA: TGTGCCAGCAGTGGACCCGTTGATAGCTCTGGAAACACCATATATTTT; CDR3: CASSGPVDSSGNTIYF
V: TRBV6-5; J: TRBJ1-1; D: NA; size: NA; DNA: TGTGCCAGCAGTTACGGGGGCGGGAACACTGAAGCTTTCTTT; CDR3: CASSYGGGNTEAFF
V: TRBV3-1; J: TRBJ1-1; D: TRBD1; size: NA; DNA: TGTGCCAGCAGCCAGGACAGGGGACGGAACACTGAAGCTTTCTTT; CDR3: CASSQDRGRNTEAFF
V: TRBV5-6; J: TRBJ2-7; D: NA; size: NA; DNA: TGTGCCAGCACCGGAGATCTAGCGCGGAGCTCCTACGAGCAGTACTTC; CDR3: CASTGDLARSSYEQYF
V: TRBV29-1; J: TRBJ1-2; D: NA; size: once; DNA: TGCAGCGTTGTCCGGTCGTCTGGCTACACCTTC; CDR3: CSVVRSSGYTF
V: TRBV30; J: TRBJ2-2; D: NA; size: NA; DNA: TGTGCCTGGATTCATAGGCCGTCCGGGGAGCTGTTTTTT; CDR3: CAWIHRPSGELFF
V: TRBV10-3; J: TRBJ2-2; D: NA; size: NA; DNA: TGTGCCATCAGCTCCGGGACCCCCGACCCCGGGGAGCTGTTTTTT; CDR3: CAISSGTPDPGELFF
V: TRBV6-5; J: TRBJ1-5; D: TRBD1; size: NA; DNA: TGTGCCAGTCGAAGGGACAGTAGCAATCAGCCCCAGCATTTT; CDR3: CASRRDSSNQPQHF
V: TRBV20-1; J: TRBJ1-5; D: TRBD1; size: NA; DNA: TGCAGTGCTTGGACAGGGGATCAGCCCCAGCATTTT; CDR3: CSAWTGDQPQHF
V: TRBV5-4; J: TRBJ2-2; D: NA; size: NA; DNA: TGTGCCAGCAGCTTGCTTTGGGGGACCAACACCGGGGAGCTGTTTTTT; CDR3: CASSLLWGTNTGELFF
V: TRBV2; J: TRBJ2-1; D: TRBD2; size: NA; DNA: TGTGCCAGCAGCGGGGGGACTGGACCCGGTGAGCAGTTCTTC; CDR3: CASSGGTGPGEQFF
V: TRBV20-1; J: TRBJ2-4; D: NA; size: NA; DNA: TGCAGTGCTAGAGATCAAGGATCAGCCAAAAACATTCAGTACTTC; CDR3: CSARDQGSAKNIQYF
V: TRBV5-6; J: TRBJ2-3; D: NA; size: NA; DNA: TGTGCCAGCAGCAGAACCGGAGGCACAGATACGCAGTATTTT; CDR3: CASSRTGGTDTQYF
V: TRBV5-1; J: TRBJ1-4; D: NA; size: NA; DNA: TGCGCCAGCAGCAGGGACGGTGCAACTAATGAAAAACTGTTTTTT; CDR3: CASSRDGATNEKLFF
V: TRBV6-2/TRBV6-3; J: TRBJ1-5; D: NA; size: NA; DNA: TGTGCCAGCAAGTGGGGGAGTCAGCCCCAGCATTTT; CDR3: CASKWGSQPQHF
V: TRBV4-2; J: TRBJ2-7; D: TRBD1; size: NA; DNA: TGTGCCAGCAGCCGGGACAGGGGGCCGTCCTACGAGCAGTACTTC; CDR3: CASSRDRGPSYEQYF
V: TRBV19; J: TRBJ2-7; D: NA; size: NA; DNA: TGTGCCAGTAGTTCGCCAGGGAACTCCTACGAGCAGTACTTC; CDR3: CASSSPGNSYEQYF
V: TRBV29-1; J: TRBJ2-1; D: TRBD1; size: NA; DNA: TGCAGCGTTGCGATTGGTGGGACAGGGGGGGGATATGAGCAGTTCTTC; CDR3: CSVAIGGTGGGYEQFF
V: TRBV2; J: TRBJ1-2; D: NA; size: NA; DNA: TGTGCCAGCTTGTCCGACCTCTCTAACTATGGCTACACCTTC; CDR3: CASLSDLSNYGYTF
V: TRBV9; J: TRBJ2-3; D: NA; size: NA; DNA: TGTGCCAGCACCCCAATGGACACAGATTCGCAGTATTTT; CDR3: CASTPMDTDSQYF
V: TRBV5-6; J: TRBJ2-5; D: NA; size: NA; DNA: TGTGCCAGCAGCTCCTATGACAAGTGGGAGACCCAGTACTTC; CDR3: CASSSYDKWETQYF
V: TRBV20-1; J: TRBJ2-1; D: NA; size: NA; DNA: TGCAGTGCTCCTAAAGCCAGATACAATGAGCAGTTCTTC; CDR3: CSAPKARYNEQFF
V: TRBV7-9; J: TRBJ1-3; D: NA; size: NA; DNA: TGTGCCAGCAGCTCAGGACAGAGCTCTGGAAACACCATATATTTT; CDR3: CASSSGQSSGNTIYF
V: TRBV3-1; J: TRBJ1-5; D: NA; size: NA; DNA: TGTGCCAGCAGCATACAGGATTATAGCAATCAGCCCCAGCATTTT; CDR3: CASSIQDYSNQPQHF
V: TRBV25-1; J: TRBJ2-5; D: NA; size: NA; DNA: TGTGCCAGCAGTTGGATCCTGGGAGAGACCCAGTACTTC; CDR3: CASSWILGETQYF
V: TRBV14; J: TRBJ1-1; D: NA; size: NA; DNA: TGTGCCAGCAGCCTATCGGCGTTCACTGAAGCTTTCTTT; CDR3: CASSLSAFTEAFF
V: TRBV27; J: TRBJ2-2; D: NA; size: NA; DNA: TGTGCCAGCAGTCTCAGGGGCACAACTAATCGCGTGGAGCTGTTTTTT; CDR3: CASSLRGTTNRVELFF
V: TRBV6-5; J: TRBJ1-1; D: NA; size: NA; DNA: TGTGCCAGCAGTTACCATACAGGTAAAGGTGAAGCTTTCTTT; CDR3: CASSYHTGKGEAFF
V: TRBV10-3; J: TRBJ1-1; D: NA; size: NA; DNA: TGTGCCATCGGTGGGATAAACACTGAAGCTTTCTTT; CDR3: CAIGGINTEAFF
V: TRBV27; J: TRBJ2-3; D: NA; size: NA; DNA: TGTGCCAGCAGTTTTACAGGAACAGATACGCAGTATTTT; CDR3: CASSFTGTDTQYF
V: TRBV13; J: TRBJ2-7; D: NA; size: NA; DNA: TGTGCCAGCAGCTTAGAGGAAGGGGAGCAGTACTTC; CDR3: CASSLEEGEQYF
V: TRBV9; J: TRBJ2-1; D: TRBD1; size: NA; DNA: TGTGCCAGCAGCCGGGGACAGTCGTACAATGAGCAGTTCTTC; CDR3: CASSRGQSYNEQFF
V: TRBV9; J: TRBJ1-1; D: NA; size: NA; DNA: TGTGCCAGCAGCGTAGGGGGGTTTCTGAACACTGAAGCTTTCTTT; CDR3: CASSVGGFLNTEAFF
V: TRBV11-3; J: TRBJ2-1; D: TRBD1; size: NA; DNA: TGTGCCAGCAGCACAGACAGGGAGAACTACAATGAGCAGTTCTTC; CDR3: CASSTDRENYNEQFF
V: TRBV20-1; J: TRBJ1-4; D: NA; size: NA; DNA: TGCAGTGCTAGAGGAATTGGGGTGGAGTTTAATGAAAAACTGTTTTTT; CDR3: CSARGIGVEFNEKLFF
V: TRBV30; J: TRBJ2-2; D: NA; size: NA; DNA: TGTGCCTGGAGTGTTGGGCGAAACACCGGGGAGCTGTTTTTT; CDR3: CAWSVGRNTGELFF
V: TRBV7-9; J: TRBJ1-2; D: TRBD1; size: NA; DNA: TGTGCCAGCAGCTTACGACAGGGCGGGGATGGCTACACCTTC; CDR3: CASSLRQGGDGYTF
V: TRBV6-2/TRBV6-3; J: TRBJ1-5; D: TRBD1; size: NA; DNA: TGTGCCAGCAGGGCCACAGGGGGTGGTCAGCCCCAGCATTTT; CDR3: CASRATGGGQPQHF
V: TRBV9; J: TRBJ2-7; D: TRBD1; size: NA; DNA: TGTGCCAGCAGCGTGTCGGGACAGGGGTTCGAGCAGTACTTC; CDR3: CASSVSGQGFEQYF
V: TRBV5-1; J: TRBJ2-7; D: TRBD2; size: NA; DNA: TGCGCCAGCAGCGGGGGACTAGCGGACTACGAGCAGTACTTC; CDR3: CASSGGLADYEQYF
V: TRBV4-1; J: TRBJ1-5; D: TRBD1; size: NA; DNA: TGCGCCAGCAGCCAATGGACAGGGGGCAATCAGCCCCAGCATTTT; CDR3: CASSQWTGGNQPQHF
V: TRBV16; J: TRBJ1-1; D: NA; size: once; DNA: TGTGCCAGCAGCCTGTACAGGGTGGGGAACACTGAAGTTTTCTTT; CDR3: CASSLYRVGNTEVFF
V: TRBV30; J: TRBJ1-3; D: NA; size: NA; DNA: TGTGCCTGGATGAGTTCTCGAGGAAACACCATATATTTT; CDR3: CAWMSSRGNTIYF
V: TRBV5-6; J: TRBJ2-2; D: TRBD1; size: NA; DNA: TGTGCCAGCAGCCGCCGGGACAGGGGGCTGAGGAACACCGGGGAGCTGTTTTTT; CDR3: CASSRRDRGLRNTGELFF
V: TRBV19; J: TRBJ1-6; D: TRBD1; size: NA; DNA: TGTGCCAGTAGTATACCCGAAGGGGGCGGATCACCCCTCCACTTT; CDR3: CASSIPEGGGSPLHF
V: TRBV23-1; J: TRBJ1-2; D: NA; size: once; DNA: TGCGCCAGCAGTCAAACGGCGGCGGACAGATTATATGGCTACACCTTC; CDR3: CASSQTAADRLYGYTF
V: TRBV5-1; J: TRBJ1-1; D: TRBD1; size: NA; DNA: TGCGCCAGCAGTTCTAGCCGGGACAGCACGGGGGAAGCTTTCTTT; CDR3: CASSSSRDSTGEAFF
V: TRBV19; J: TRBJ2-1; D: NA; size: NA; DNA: TGTGCCAGTAGTATCACGGCAACCTACAATGAGCAGTTCTTC; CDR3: CASSITATYNEQFF
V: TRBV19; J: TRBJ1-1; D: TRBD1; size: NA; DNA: TGTGCCAGTAGTTTCTCGACAGGGGCTGAAGCTTTCTTT; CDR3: CASSFSTGAEAFF
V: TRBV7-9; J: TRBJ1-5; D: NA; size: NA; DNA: TGTGCCAGCAGCTTAGTTTCCGGGATCCAGCATTTT; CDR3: CASSLVSGIQHF
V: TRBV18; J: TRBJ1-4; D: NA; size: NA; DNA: TGTGCCAGCTCCCCCGCCGGCGGGGAAGGGGAAAAACTGTTTTTT; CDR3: CASSPAGGEGEKLFF
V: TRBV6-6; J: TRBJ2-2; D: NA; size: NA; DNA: TGTGCCAGCAGTTCCTCCGAGACAGGGAACACCGGGGAGCTGTTTTTT; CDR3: CASSSSETGNTGELFF